The 16 T cell receptor beta chains below were found in one sample sequenced in a study of CD4 T cells in relation to SARS-CoV-2 and coronaviruses. TCRdb's copy holds only in-frame clones and misses some; the assay was immunoSEQ multiplex PCR. The data contain approximately 20,000 clones, around 81% of them singletons. Unexposed donor CD4+ T cells date from about 2010-2018, before the COVID-19 pandemic. After nine to ten days of culture, CD4+ T cells were isolated. Their antigen targets remain unknown. The sequencing input was CD4+ T cells from PBMCs, cultured in vitro. These receptors originate from a human donor in good health.

CDR3 sequence reads: CSVGHRGDQPQHF. The CDR3 DNA reads as TGCAGCGTTGGACACAGGGGCGATCAGCCCCAGCATTTT. The V call is TRBV29-1, the J call TRBJ1-5, with 7 positions matching TRBD1. The trim removed 4 bases at V and 5 bases at J, leaving 5 bases unmatched. The CDR3 contains 13 residues. CDR1 and CDR2 (germline): SQVTM, ANQGSEA.

Here the CDR3 DNA reads TGTGCCAGCAGTAAGGACAGGAACACTGAAGCTTTCTTT. This translates into CASSKDRNTEAFF. The rearrangement uses TRBV12-3 or TRBV12-4 and TRBJ1-1, with D perhaps matching TRBD1 (6 bases). The V end was cut by 5 bases, the J end by 1 base, with 8 bases between. The CDR3 is 13 residues long.

The rearrangement links TRBV23-1 to TRBJ2-7; 7 bases are a match to TRBD1. TRBV23-1 is known as an ORF, though its function is uncertain. The CDR3 totals 12 residues. Losses at the gene ends were 4 bases for V and 6 bases for J; bases not matched to a gene: 3. The CDR3 nucleotides read TGCGCCAGCAGTCCAGACAGGGTCGAGCAGTACTTC. It specifies CASSPDRVEQYF.

The chain has TRBV6-5 and TRBJ2-1; tentative D call: TRBD2 (6 bases). The CDR3 is 15 amino acids. V lost 3 bases to trimming and J lost 5 bases, with 14 bases between them. CDR1 and CDR2 (germline): MNHEY, SVGAGI. The CDR3 protein is CASSYSGPANNEQFF. CDR3 nucleotide sequence: TGTGCCAGCAGTTATAGCGGACCCGCAAACAATGAGCAGTTCTTC.

The V call is TRBV5-8, the J call TRBJ2-3, with D unclear. The CDR3 runs to 15 residues. Trimming shortened V by 2 bases and J by 6 bases, and 16 bases separated the two germline ends. The germline CDR1 and CDR2 sequences are SGHTS and YDEGEE. In DNA, the CDR3 is TGTGCCAGCAGCTTCGCGTCTAACCCACGGGATACGCAGTATTTT. It encodes CASSFASNPRDTQYF.

The chain has TRBV5-5 and TRBJ1-1; the D is unclear. Trimming shortened V by 1 base and J by 12 bases, and 16 bases separated the two germline ends. Germline CDR1 reads SGHKS; CDR2 reads YYEKEE (reference sequence). The CDR3 is 13 residues long. In nucleotides, the CDR3 is TGTGCCAGCAGCTTGATGGAGGGTAGTCAAACTTTCTTT. Translated, it gives CASSLMEGSQTFF.

The V call is TRBV19, the J call TRBJ1-4; D unclear. Germline loops: CDR1 LNHDA, CDR2 SQIVND (reference sequence). This CDR3 has 13 amino acids. V gave up 5 bases and J gave up 7 bases, with 11 bases separating them. The CDR3 DNA reads as TGTGCCAGTAGTCGGCGGGTGGGTGAAAAACTGTTTTTT. It encodes CASSRRVGEKLFF.

The V gene is TRBV10-3, the J gene TRBJ1-4; no reliable D call. Trimming cost V 8 bases and J 7 bases, with 14 bases left between them. The CDR3 spans 13 residues. Germline values: CDR1 ENHRY, CDR2 SYGVKD. Here the CDR3 reads CAIGDLGTEKLFF. The CDR3 coding sequence is TGTGCCATCGGCGACCTTGGAACTGAAAAACTGTTTTTT.

The J gene is TRBJ2-2, the V gene TRBV5-6; TRBD2 is a possible D gene (5 bases). Trimming shortened V by 4 bases and J by 3 bases, and 13 bases separated the two germline ends. The CDR3 has 15 residues. CDR1 and CDR2 (germline): SGHDT, YYEEEE. The CDR3 reads CASSGPSSDTGELFF. The CDR3 DNA reads as TGTGCCAGCAGCGGGCCTAGCTCCGACACCGGGGAGCTGTTTTTT.

The CDR3 reads CSVGQNQETQYF. The CDR3 DNA is TGCAGCGTTGGGCAGAACCAAGAGACCCAGTACTTC. The chain is built from TRBV29-1 and TRBJ2-5, with D unclear. The CDR3 loop spans 12 amino acids. In germline, CDR1 is SQVTM, CDR2 ANQGSEA. V lost 4 bases and J lost 0, with 6 bases in between.

The V gene is TRBV7-2, the J gene TRBJ2-2, with 8 bases aligning to TRBD2. Looked up from germline, CDR1 is SGHTA and CDR2 is FQGNSA. The ends lost 7 bases at V and 7 bases at J; junction bases unmatched: 11. The CDR3 runs to 15 residues. The chain's CDR3 is CASKKPGLGFGELFF. In DNA form, the CDR3 reads TGTGCCAGCAAGAAGCCGGGACTAGGTTTCGGGGAGCTGTTTTTT. The full variable domain, completed using reference TRBV7-2 and TRBJ2-2, is GAGVSQSPSNKVTEKGKDVELRCDPISGHTALYWYRQSLGQGLEFLIYFQGNSAPDKSGLPSDRFSAERTGGSVSTLTIQRTQQEDSAVYLCASKKPGLGFGELFFGEGSRLTVL.

The gene calls are TRBV6-6 and TRBJ1-2; 10 bases fit TRBD1. The length of the CDR3 is 15 residues. Per the germline V gene, CDR1 is MNHNY and CDR2 is SVGAGI (reference sequence). The trim removed 0 bases at V and 6 bases at J, leaving 4 bases unmatched. The DNA for the CDR3 is TGTGCCAGCAGTTACTCTGGGGGGACAGGGGATGGCTACACCTTC. Protein product: CASSYSGGTGDGYTF.

V usage is TRBV4-2 and J usage is TRBJ2-1, with 13 positions matching TRBD2. Germline CDR1 is LGHNA and CDR2 is YNFKEQ. J was trimmed by 5 bases and V by 4 bases; bases with no gene match: 11. The CDR3 length is 18 residues. CDR3 DNA: TGTGCCAGCAGCCGCAGGACTAGCGGGAGAGTCATGCACAATGAGCAGTTCTTC. As protein: CASSRRTSGRVMHNEQFF.

This rearrangement joins TRBV9 to TRBJ2-5; D not certain. The CDR3 sequence is 13 residues long. Between the trimmed V and J ends, which lost 0 bases and 4 bases, there was a span of 7 bases. Germline CDR1 is SGDLS and CDR2 is YYNGEE. The CDR3 loop is CASSVGFRETQYF. CDR3 DNA: TGTGCCAGCAGCGTAGGGTTCCGAGAGACCCAGTACTTC.

As regards this clone: Mismatch with germline at one junction end may stem from a read error. The V and J genes are TRBV3-1 (or the pseudogene TRBV3-2) and TRBJ2-7, with D perhaps matching TRBD2 (7 bases). The CDR3 is made up of 13 amino acids. Germline values: CDR1 LGHDT, CDR2 YNNKEL (reference sequence). The CDR3 DNA sequence: TGTGCCAGCAGCCAGGGTTCGGGGGGCATGCCCCGCTTC. It yields the protein CASSQGSGGMPRF.

V gene TRBV11-2 combines with J gene TRBJ2-5; D gene uncertain. The CDR3 has 11 amino acids. Germline values: CDR1 SGHAT, CDR2 FQNNGV. V shed 5 bases and J shed 3 bases, with 4 bases lying between them. The CDR3 is CASSPKETQYF. The DNA for the CDR3 is TGTGCCAGCAGCCCAAAAGAGACCCAGTACTTC.